These T cell receptor beta chains were read from a single sample in a study of blood T cell repertoires in COVID-19. Measured with immunoSEQ multiplex PCR; TCRdb has only the in-frame clones, and not every one. The sample has fewer than 250,000 clones, 88% seen once. The sequencing input was peripheral blood. Receptors were obtained from a man aged 40-50 years with acute or convalescent COVID-19. Both conserved end residues are part of each CDR3. D genes are given only for firm matches.

TRBD1	TRBV6-6	TRBJ1-5	TGTGCCAGCAGACTCATACTACAGGGGGCTGGACAGCCCCAGCATTTT	CASRLILQGAGQPQHF
.	TRBV24-1	TRBJ2-1	TGTGCCACCAGTGATCCGCAGGGGTACGGCAATGAGCAGTTCTTC	CATSDPQGYGNEQFF
.	TRBV5-4	TRBJ1-2	TGTGCCAGCAGCTTGCAGGGCGGTGGTGGCTACACCTTC	CASSLQGGGGYTF
.	TRBV5-1	TRBJ1-1	TGCGCCAGCAACTTTCACTGGGGCGGGGGGCGAACTGAAGCTTTCTTT	CASNFHWGGGRTEAFF
TRBD1	TRBV5-1	TRBJ1-2	TGCGCCAGCAGCTGGGGCGAAGGACAGGGCAATGGCTACACCTTC	CASSWGEGQGNGYTF
.	TRBV24-1	TRBJ1-1	TGTGCCACCAGTGATTTGACAGGGATGAACACTGAAGCTTTCTTT	CATSDLTGMNTEAFF
.	TRBV5-1	TRBJ2-3	TGCGCCAGCAGCTTGGCCGGTGTAGCAAGCCTTAGCACAGATACGCAGTATTTT	CASSLAGVASLSTDTQYF
TRBD2	TRBV5-1	TRBJ2-3	TGCGCCAGCAGCTTTACCGGACTAGCGGGAGGGCGAGGGAGCACAGATACGCAGTATTTT	CASSFTGLAGGRGSTDTQYF
.	TRBV11-3	TRBJ1-2	TGTGCCAGCAGCTTAGAGGTGGGGCGAGCTAACTATGGCTACACCTTC	CASSLEVGRANYGYTF
.	TRBV30	TRBJ1-1	TGTGCCTGGAGTGAAGGGTCAGCAGGGACTGAAGCTTTCTTT	CAWSEGSAGTEAFF
.	TRBV2	TRBJ1-4	TGTGCCAGCAGGGCCGGACATGCTGAAAAACTGTTTTTT	CASRAGHAEKLFF
.	TRBV30	TRBJ1-5	TGTGCCTGGACCTCGGGACTTGAAGGTCAGCCCCAGCATTTT	CAWTSGLEGQPQHF
.	TRBV27	TRBJ1-5	TGTGCCAGCAGTTCGCAGGGGACCCTTGGGGCCCAGCATTTT	CASSSQGTLGAQHF
.	TRBV11-2	TRBJ2-1	TGTGCCAGCAGCTTCGCCTCAGGGGTAAATGAGCAGTTCTTC	CASSFASGVNEQFF
TRBD2	TRBV6-5	TRBJ2-5	TGTGCCAGCAGCGCGGGGGGGGCTGAGACCCAGTACTTC	CASSAGGAETQYF